Here is one T cell receptor beta chain with its context. This sample was taken from a study of T cell responses to AZD1222 COVID-19 vaccine. The repertoire was sequenced with immunoSEQ multiplex PCR; TCRdb's copy has only in-frame clones and lacks some. The sample consists of around 100,000 clones, approximately 87% of them appearing once. Germline loops: CDR1 SGHTA, CDR2 FQGTGA. There are 12 residues in the CDR3. V was pared by 1 base and J by 5 bases, with 5 bases between. The sample consisted of peripheral blood, taken on day 0 of AZD1222 vaccination. The chain uses TRBV7-3 and TRBJ2-5; either TRBD1 or TRBD2 may supply D (5 bases each). This clonotype originated in an adult in good health. The CDR3 loop reads CASSLRGETQYF. CDR3 in DNA: TGTGCCAGCAGCTTAAGGGGGGAGACCCAGTACTTC.